The 6 T cell receptor beta chains below all came from one sample that was sequenced in a study of blood T cell repertoires in COVID-19. This table comes from immunoSEQ multiplex PCR, and its TCRdb copy is limited to in-frame clones, with some not included. This table has 100,000 to 130,000 clones, around 86% appearing once. The sequenced sample consisted of peripheral blood. The receptors derive from a woman in her sixties or seventies with acute or convalescent COVID-19.

The J gene is TRBJ2-7, the V gene TRBV30, with 10 bases aligning to TRBD2. Germline V CDR1 and CDR2: GTSNPN, SVGIG (reference sequence). The V segment lost 3 bases and the J segment 3 bases; nucleotides outside the gene matches: 5. This CDR3 is built from 14 residues. The CDR3 bases are TGTGCCTGGAGACCTAGCGGGGGACTCTACGAGCAGTACTTC. This codes for CAWRPSGGLYEQYF.

This clone was seen a few times. The chain is built from TRBV28 and TRBJ1-2, with D possibly being TRBD1 (6 bases). Trimming stripped 5 bases from V and 0 bases from J, with 16 bases between. The CDR3 runs to 16 residues. From germline, CDR1 is MDHEN and CDR2 SYDVKM. The CDR3 DNA sequence: TGTGCCAGCAGTCGAGTTGGGGGGGGCCCTAACTATGGCTACACCTTC. Its protein is CASSRVGGGPNYGYTF.

The chain recombines TRBV28 with TRBJ1-5; maybe TRBD1 (6 bases). The V end lost 6 bases, the J end lost 3 bases, and 15 bases lay between the germline ends. The CDR3 sequence is 15 residues long. From germline, CDR1 is MDHEN and CDR2 SYDVKM. CDR3 amino acids: CASSPDSRPNQPQHF. Written as DNA, the CDR3 is TGTGCCAGCAGCCCGGACAGCAGGCCCAATCAGCCCCAGCATTTT.

This sequence joins TRBV5-1 and TRBJ2-7, with D maybe TRBD1 (5 bases). Germline CDR1 SGHRS, CDR2 YFSETQ. This CDR3 region has 13 residues. V was clipped by 2 bases and J by 5 bases, with 11 bases between them. The CDR3 region has the DNA TGCGCCAGCAGCTTTGCCGCAGGGCACGAGCAGTACTTC. Translated: CASSFAAGHEQYF. The full variable domain, its missing parts supplied by reference TRBV5-1 and TRBJ2-7, is KAGVTQTPRYLIKTRGQQVTLSCSPISGHRSVSWYQQTPGQGLQFLFEYFSETQRNKGNFPGRFSGRQFSNSRSEMNVSTLELGDSALYLCASSFAAGHEQYFGPGTRLTVT.

This chain joins TRBV5-1 and TRBJ2-3, with 7 positions matching TRBD1. Germline V gene lookup returns CDR1 SGHRS and CDR2 YFSETQ. V lost 6 bases, J lost 0 bases, and 7 bases stayed unmatched. The CDR3 covers 15 residues. The CDR3, as DNA: TGCGCCAGCACCCCGACAGGGCCTAGCACAGATACGCAGTATTTT. Translated: CASTPTGPSTDTQYF.

In its sample, this clone was seen a few times. The chain uses TRBV9 and TRBJ2-1; D is undetermined. Germline loops: CDR1 SGDLS, CDR2 YYNGEE. V gave up 0 bases and J gave up 1 base, with 8 bases separating them. This CDR3 contains 15 residues. CDR3 nucleotide sequence: TGTGCCAGCAGCGTAGGGCAGAATTCCTACAATGAGCAGTTCTTC. Amino acid sequence: CASSVGQNSYNEQFF.